The entry that follows covers one T cell receptor (beta chain) sequence. Its antigen is not identified. Per the germline V gene, CDR1 is MDHEN and CDR2 is SYDVKM. V was shortened by 2 bases and J by 2 bases, with 7 bases between the two germline ends. There are 13 residues in the CDR3. This sample is drawn from a study of naive and memory T cell subsets. Study-level results: Activation and differentiation may alter RNA-based TCR counts. Naive repertoires, especially CD8, held a few larger clonotypes, possibly memory cells re-expressing CD45RA.

An equimolar mix of two oligonucleotides served as the beta constant-region primer for TRBC1 and TRBC2. Four rounds of PCR amplified the ligated cDNA using nested alpha and beta constant-region primers plus SP2. TCRdb reanalysed the UMI-ligation and nested PCR reads using MiXCR and keeps one entry per CDR3 protein. The table shows approximately 150,000 distinct CDR3 sequences, with about 20% occurring only once. The chain couples TRBV28 to TRBJ2-7, with D uncertain. This TCR derives from a human donor in good health. The sample was naive CD8+ T cells from blood. The CDR3 sequence: CASSLMHTYEQYF. CDR3 bases: TGTGCCAGCAGTTTAATGCATACCTACGAGCAGTACTTC.